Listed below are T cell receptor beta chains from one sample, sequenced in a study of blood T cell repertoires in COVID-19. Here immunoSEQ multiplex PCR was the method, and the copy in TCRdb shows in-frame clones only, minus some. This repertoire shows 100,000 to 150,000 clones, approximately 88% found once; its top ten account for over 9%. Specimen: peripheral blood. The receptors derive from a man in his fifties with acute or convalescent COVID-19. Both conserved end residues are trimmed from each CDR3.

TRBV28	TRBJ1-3	ASSRGTAGNTIY
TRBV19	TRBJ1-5	ASMRGQASNQPQH
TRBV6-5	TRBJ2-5	ASSYQYVDQETQY
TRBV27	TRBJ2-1	ASSRISSGKDEQF
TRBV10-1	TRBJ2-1	ASSEAGGLYNEQF
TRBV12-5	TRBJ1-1	ASGLGAVAEAF
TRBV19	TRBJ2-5	ASSMGGLGETQY
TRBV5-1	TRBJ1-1	ASRYDRASTEAF
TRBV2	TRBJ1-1	ASGETLNTEAF
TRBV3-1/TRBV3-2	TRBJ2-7	ASSHRDRGREQY
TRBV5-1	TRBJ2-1	ASSWGETSAEQF
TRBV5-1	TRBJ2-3	ASSFSWTSGTDTQY
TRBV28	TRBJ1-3	ATHRGIVGNTIY
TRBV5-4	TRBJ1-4	ASSLAKGQGPNEKLF
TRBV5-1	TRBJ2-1	ASSLAPGQGPSVGNEQF
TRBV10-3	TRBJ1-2	AIEKTTGDGYT
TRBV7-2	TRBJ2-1	ASGPFLVQNNEQF